What follows are 2 T cell receptor beta chains derived from one specimen sequenced in a study of identical twins. One entry per CDR3 protein, called by TCRdb with MiXCR from the 5' RACE reads. The repertoire holds 200,000 to 250,000 distinct CDR3 sequences, with about 7.5% as singletons. In addition, the sample was reused for a study of yellow fever vaccine responses in identical twins.

Sequenced: memory (CD45RO+) T cells sorted from blood. These receptors all come from a woman in her late teens or twenties in good health.

The table lists this clonotype with many counts. The J gene is TRBJ1-4, the V gene TRBV5-1; D call uncertain. This CDR3 is built from 15 residues. Trimming removed 0 bases from V and 7 bases from J, with 13 bases in between. Germline lookup yields CDR1 SGHRS and CDR2 YFSETQ. The CDR3 DNA reads TGCGCCAGCAGCTTGGATGGGGAAAGAAGTGAAAAACTGTTTTTT. Protein: CASSLDGERSEKLFF.

This clonotype came up many times. The chain uses TRBV10-3 and TRBJ1-1, with 8 bases identical to TRBD1. Germline V gene lookup returns CDR1 ENHRY and CDR2 SYGVKD. V lost 6 bases to trimming and J lost 4 bases; unmatched junction nucleotides: 7. The CDR3 extends over 14 amino acids. For the CDR3, the DNA is TGTGCCATCAGCGCGGACAGGGAGTCCACTGAAGCTTTCTTT. It is translated as CAISADRESTEAFF.